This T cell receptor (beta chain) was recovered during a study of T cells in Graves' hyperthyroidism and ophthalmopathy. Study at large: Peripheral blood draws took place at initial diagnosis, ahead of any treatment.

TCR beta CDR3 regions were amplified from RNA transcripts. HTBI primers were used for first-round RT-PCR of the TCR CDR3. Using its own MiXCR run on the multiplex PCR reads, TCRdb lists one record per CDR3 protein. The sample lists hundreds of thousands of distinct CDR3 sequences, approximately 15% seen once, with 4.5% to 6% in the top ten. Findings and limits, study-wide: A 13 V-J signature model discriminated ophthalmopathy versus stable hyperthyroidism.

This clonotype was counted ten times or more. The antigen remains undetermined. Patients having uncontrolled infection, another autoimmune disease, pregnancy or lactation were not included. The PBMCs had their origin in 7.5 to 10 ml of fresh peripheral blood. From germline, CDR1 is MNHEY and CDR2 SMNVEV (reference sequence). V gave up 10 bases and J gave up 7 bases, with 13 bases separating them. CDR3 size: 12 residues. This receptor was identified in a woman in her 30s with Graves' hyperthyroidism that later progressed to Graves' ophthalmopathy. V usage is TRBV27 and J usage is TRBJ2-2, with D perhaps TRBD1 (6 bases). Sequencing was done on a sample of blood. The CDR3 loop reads CATAGVDGELFF. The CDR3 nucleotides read TGTGCCACCGCAGGGGTGGACGGGGAGCTGTTTTTT.